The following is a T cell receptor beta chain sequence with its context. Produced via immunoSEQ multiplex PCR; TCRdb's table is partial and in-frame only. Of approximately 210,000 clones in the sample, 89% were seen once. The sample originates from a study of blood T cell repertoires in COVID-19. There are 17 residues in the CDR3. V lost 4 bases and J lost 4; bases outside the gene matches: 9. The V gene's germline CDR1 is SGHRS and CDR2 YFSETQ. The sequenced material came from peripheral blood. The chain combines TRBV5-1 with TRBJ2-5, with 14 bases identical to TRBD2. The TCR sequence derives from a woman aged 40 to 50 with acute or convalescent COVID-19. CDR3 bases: TGCGCCAGCAGCCCGACTAGCGGGGGGGCCGGGATAGAGACCCAGTACTTC. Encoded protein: CASSPTSGGAGIETQYF.